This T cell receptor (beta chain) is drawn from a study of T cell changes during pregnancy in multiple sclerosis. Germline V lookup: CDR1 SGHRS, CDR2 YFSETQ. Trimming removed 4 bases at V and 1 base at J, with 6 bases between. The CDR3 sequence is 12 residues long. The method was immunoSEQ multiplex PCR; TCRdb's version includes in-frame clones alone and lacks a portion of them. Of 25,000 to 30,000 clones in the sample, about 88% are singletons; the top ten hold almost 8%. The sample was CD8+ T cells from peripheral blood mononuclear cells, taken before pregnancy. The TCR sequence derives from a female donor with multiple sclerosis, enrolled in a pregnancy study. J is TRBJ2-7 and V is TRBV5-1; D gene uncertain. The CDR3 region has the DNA TGCGCCAGCAGCCCGCAGTCCTACGAGCAGTACTTC. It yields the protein CASSPQSYEQYF.